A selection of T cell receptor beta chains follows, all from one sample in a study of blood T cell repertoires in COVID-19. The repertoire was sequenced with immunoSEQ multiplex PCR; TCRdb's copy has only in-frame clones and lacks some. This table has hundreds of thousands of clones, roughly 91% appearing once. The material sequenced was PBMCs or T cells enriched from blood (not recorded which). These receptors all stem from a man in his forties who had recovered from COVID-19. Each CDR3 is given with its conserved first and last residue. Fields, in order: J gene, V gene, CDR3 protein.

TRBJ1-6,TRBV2,CASSRENNSPLHF
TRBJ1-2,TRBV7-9,CASSLDSYNYGYTF
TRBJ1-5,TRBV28,CASSLSQLNQPQHF
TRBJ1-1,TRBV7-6,CASSLRGGGNTEAFF
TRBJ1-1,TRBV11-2,CASSFRNTEAFF
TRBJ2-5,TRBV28,CASSRTLTTGGETQYF
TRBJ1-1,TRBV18,CASSRAGPESTEAFF
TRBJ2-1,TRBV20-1,CSASRSGGGMNEQFF
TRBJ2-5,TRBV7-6,CASSSAALSETQYF
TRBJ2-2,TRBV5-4,CASSFLVGVATGELFF